The rows below give T cell receptor beta chains drawn from one sample of a study of cytomegalovirus exposure and HLA in healthy donors. Repertoires were generated with immunoSEQ multiplex PCR, while TCRdb's copy carries only in-frame clones and drops some. The top ten clones hold around 2% of a sample with 150,000 to 160,000 clones, 70% to 90% of them seen once. The specimen sequenced was PBMCs. The receptors were gathered from a woman under 30 in good health and CMV-seronegative. CDR3s include the opening cysteine and the closing phenylalanine or tryptophan. A D gene is named only where the DNA matches it firmly. Size is omitted from some rows. Given values are once, few, many or a class for expanded clones.

j_gene: TRBJ1-4; d_gene: -; v_gene: TRBV6-1; len: 14; abundance: -; CDR3aa: CASSGVRGLEKLFF; CDR3nt: TGTGCCAGCAGTGGGGTGCGGGGGCTTGAAAAACTGTTTTTT
j_gene: TRBJ2-6; d_gene: -; v_gene: TRBV4-3; len: 16; abundance: many; CDR3aa: CASSQDPGAGANVLTF; CDR3nt: TGCGCCAGCAGCCAAGATCCAGGGGCTGGGGCCAACGTCCTGACTTTC
j_gene: TRBJ2-1; d_gene: TRBD2; v_gene: TRBV2; len: 17; abundance: -; CDR3aa: CASSGGSGRGLYNEQFF; CDR3nt: TGTGCCAGCAGTGGGGGTAGCGGGAGGGGTCTTTACAATGAGCAGTTCTTC
j_gene: TRBJ2-2; d_gene: -; v_gene: TRBV27; len: 15; abundance: -; CDR3aa: CASSLRPRGTGELFF; CDR3nt: TGTGCCAGCAGTTTAAGGCCTCGAGGCACCGGGGAGCTGTTTTTT
j_gene: TRBJ2-7; d_gene: TRBD1; v_gene: TRBV5-1; len: 12; abundance: -; CDR3aa: CASSWDRVEQYF; CDR3nt: TGCGCCAGCAGCTGGGACAGGGTCGAGCAGTACTTC
j_gene: TRBJ2-1; d_gene: -; v_gene: TRBV6-5; len: 15; abundance: -; CDR3aa: CASRLGGNSYNEQFF; CDR3nt: TGTGCCAGCAGACTTGGGGGGAACTCCTACAATGAGCAGTTCTTC
j_gene: TRBJ2-3; d_gene: TRBD2; v_gene: TRBV28; len: 16; abundance: -; CDR3aa: CASNSGTSGELVTQYF; CDR3nt: TGTGCCAGCAATTCCGGGACTAGCGGGGAGCTAGTTACGCAGTATTTT
j_gene: TRBJ2-7; d_gene: -; v_gene: TRBV5-5; len: 12; abundance: -; CDR3aa: CASSVMFYEQYF; CDR3nt: TGTGCCAGCAGCGTTATGTTCTACGAGCAGTACTTC
j_gene: TRBJ2-7; d_gene: -; v_gene: TRBV7-9; len: 12; abundance: -; CDR3aa: CSSIGSTGEQYF; CDR3nt: TGTTCCAGCATCGGGAGTACAGGCGAGCAGTACTTC
j_gene: TRBJ2-3; d_gene: TRBD2; v_gene: TRBV6-6; len: 16; abundance: once; CDR3aa: CASSAYGLAGGDTQYF; CDR3nt: TGTGCCAGCTCCGCGTACGGACTAGCGGGTGGGGATACGCAGTATTTT
j_gene: TRBJ1-1; d_gene: TRBD1; v_gene: TRBV5-1; len: 14; abundance: -; CDR3aa: CASRGGQGVTEAFF; CDR3nt: TGCGCCAGCAGGGGCGGGCAGGGGGTTACTGAAGCTTTCTTT
j_gene: TRBJ1-2; d_gene: -; v_gene: TRBV4-2; len: 16; abundance: -; CDR3aa: CASSQVQGRSNYGYTF; CDR3nt: TGTGCCAGCAGCCAAGTCCAGGGCAGATCTAACTATGGCTACACCTTC
j_gene: TRBJ1-2; d_gene: -; v_gene: TRBV29-1; len: 12; abundance: few; CDR3aa: CSVAGMGRVYTF; CDR3nt: TGCAGCGTTGCAGGGATGGGTCGCGTCTACACCTTC
j_gene: TRBJ2-7; d_gene: TRBD1; v_gene: TRBV15; len: 14; abundance: -; CDR3aa: CATSRGGQGGEQYF; CDR3nt: TGTGCCACCAGCAGAGGTGGACAGGGGGGCGAGCAGTACTTC
j_gene: TRBJ2-1; d_gene: -; v_gene: TRBV4-1; len: 13; abundance: few; CDR3aa: CASRPPGYNEQFF; CDR3nt: TGCGCCAGCAGACCGCCGGGGTACAATGAGCAGTTCTTC
j_gene: TRBJ2-7; d_gene: TRBD1; v_gene: TRBV6-5; len: 13; abundance: -; CDR3aa: CASSEGQAYEQYF; CDR3nt: TGTGCCAGCAGTGAAGGACAGGCCTACGAGCAGTACTTC
j_gene: TRBJ1-1; d_gene: -; v_gene: TRBV5-1; len: 16; abundance: -; CDR3aa: CASSPRTAGLNTEAFF; CDR3nt: TGCGCCAGCAGCCCGAGGACAGCCGGGTTGAACACTGAAGCTTTCTTT
j_gene: TRBJ1-2; d_gene: TRBD1; v_gene: TRBV28; len: 14; abundance: -; CDR3aa: CAASPPGQGDGYTF; CDR3nt: TGTGCCGCTTCTCCCCCGGGACAGGGTGATGGCTACACCTTC
j_gene: TRBJ1-3; d_gene: -; v_gene: TRBV11-2; len: 15; abundance: -; CDR3aa: CASSLVMYSGNTIYF; CDR3nt: TGTGCCAGCAGCTTAGTAATGTACTCTGGAAACACCATATATTTT
j_gene: TRBJ2-5; d_gene: -; v_gene: TRBV14; len: 15; abundance: -; CDR3aa: CASSPQRWYQETQYF; CDR3nt: TGTGCCAGCAGCCCCCAACGGTGGTACCAAGAGACCCAGTACTTC
j_gene: TRBJ2-1; d_gene: TRBD1; v_gene: TRBV4-3; len: 17; abundance: -; CDR3aa: CASSQDKGASSYNEQFF; CDR3nt: TGCGCCAGCAGCCAAGATAAGGGGGCAAGCTCCTACAATGAGCAGTTCTTC
j_gene: TRBJ2-1; d_gene: TRBD2; v_gene: TRBV11-2; len: 16; abundance: -; CDR3aa: CASSLLSGRVYNEQFF; CDR3nt: TGTGCCAGCAGCTTACTGAGCGGGAGAGTCTACAATGAGCAGTTCTTC
j_gene: TRBJ2-1; d_gene: -; v_gene: TRBV30; len: 15; abundance: -; CDR3aa: CAWSVRGRVNNEQFF; CDR3nt: TGTGCCTGGAGTGTAAGGGGGAGGGTTAACAATGAGCAGTTCTTC
j_gene: TRBJ1-4; d_gene: -; v_gene: TRBV30; len: 12; abundance: -; CDR3aa: CAWSVSGFKLFF; CDR3nt: TGTGCCTGGAGTGTATCGGGGTTTAAACTGTTTTTT
j_gene: TRBJ2-7; d_gene: TRBD2; v_gene: TRBV19; len: 13; abundance: -; CDR3aa: CASATAGDYEQYF; CDR3nt: TGTGCCAGTGCGACAGCGGGGGACTACGAGCAGTACTTC
j_gene: TRBJ1-1; d_gene: -; v_gene: TRBV9; len: 13; abundance: -; CDR3aa: CASSVVLGGVAFF; CDR3nt: TGTGCCAGCAGCGTAGTATTAGGGGGAGTCGCTTTCTTT
j_gene: TRBJ2-3; d_gene: -; v_gene: TRBV29-1; len: 13; abundance: -; CDR3aa: CSVERGSPDTQYF; CDR3nt: TGCAGCGTTGAAAGGGGATCCCCAGATACGCAGTATTTT
j_gene: TRBJ2-1; d_gene: TRBD2; v_gene: TRBV18; len: 15; abundance: -; CDR3aa: CASSPPSGRYNEQFF; CDR3nt: TGTGCCAGCTCACCACCAAGCGGGAGATACAATGAGCAGTTCTTC
j_gene: TRBJ2-3; d_gene: TRBD1; v_gene: TRBV7-9; len: 15; abundance: -; CDR3aa: CASRVTGASTDTQYF; CDR3nt: TGTGCCAGCAGAGTGACAGGGGCAAGCACAGATACGCAGTATTTT
j_gene: TRBJ1-2; d_gene: TRBD1; v_gene: TRBV19; len: 15; abundance: few; CDR3aa: CATSGQGSGNYGYTF; CDR3nt: TGTGCCACCTCCGGACAGGGATCTGGTAACTATGGCTACACCTTC
j_gene: TRBJ2-3; d_gene: TRBD1; v_gene: TRBV5-1; len: 14; abundance: -; CDR3aa: CASSSGQGQDTQYF; CDR3nt: TGCGCCAGCAGCTCGGGACAGGGCCAGGATACGCAGTATTTT
j_gene: TRBJ2-6; d_gene: -; v_gene: TRBV7-9; len: 13; abundance: -; CDR3aa: CASSFTGANVLTF; CDR3nt: TGTGCCAGCAGTTTTACTGGGGCCAACGTCCTGACTTTC
j_gene: TRBJ1-3; d_gene: TRBD1; v_gene: TRBV4-2; len: 16; abundance: once; CDR3aa: CASSQEKTGVGNTIYF; CDR3nt: TGTGCCAGCAGCCAAGAAAAGACAGGGGTAGGAAACACCATATATTTT
j_gene: TRBJ1-1; d_gene: -; v_gene: TRBV2; len: 15; abundance: -; CDR3aa: CARAERASGNTEAFF; CDR3nt: TGTGCCCGAGCAGAAAGGGCCTCGGGAAACACTGAAGCTTTCTTT
j_gene: TRBJ1-1; d_gene: -; v_gene: TRBV25-1; len: 14; abundance: -; CDR3aa: CASSQTGVNTEAFF; CDR3nt: TGTGCCAGCAGCCAAACGGGGGTGAACACTGAAGCTTTCTTT
j_gene: TRBJ2-1; d_gene: TRBD2; v_gene: TRBV27; len: 19; abundance: -; CDR3aa: CASSLSPSFLAGGNNEQFF; CDR3nt: TGTGCCAGCAGTTTATCTCCCTCCTTTCTAGCGGGGGGGAACAATGAGCAGTTCTTC
j_gene: TRBJ2-1; d_gene: -; v_gene: TRBV7-9; len: 16; abundance: -; CDR3aa: CSSSSSRTTLNNEQFF; CDR3nt: TGTTCCAGCAGCTCTTCTCGGACAACGTTAAACAATGAGCAGTTCTTC
j_gene: TRBJ2-2; d_gene: TRBD2; v_gene: TRBV19; len: 16; abundance: -; CDR3aa: CASSRGGGVNTGELFF; CDR3nt: TGTGCCAGTAGTAGGGGGGGAGGAGTGAACACCGGGGAGCTGTTTTTT
j_gene: TRBJ2-5; d_gene: TRBD2; v_gene: TRBV4-1; len: 18; abundance: -; CDR3aa: CASSTRTSGLRDQETQYF; CDR3nt: TGCGCCAGCAGCACCCGGACTAGCGGGCTACGAGACCAAGAGACCCAGTACTTC
j_gene: TRBJ1-6; d_gene: TRBD1; v_gene: TRBV7-9; len: 16; abundance: -; CDR3aa: CASSLSTGGRSSPLHF; CDR3nt: TGTGCCAGCAGCTTATCGACAGGGGGCAGGAGTTCACCCCTCCACTTT
j_gene: TRBJ2-6; d_gene: TRBD1; v_gene: TRBV11-1; len: 18; abundance: -; CDR3aa: CASSPKTGGNSGANVLTF; CDR3nt: TGTGCCAGCAGCCCAAAGACAGGGGGCAACTCTGGGGCCAACGTCCTGACTTTC
j_gene: TRBJ2-2; d_gene: -; v_gene: TRBV27; len: 13; abundance: -; CDR3aa: CASSSGDTGELFF; CDR3nt: TGTGCCAGCAGCTCAGGGGACACCGGGGAGCTGTTTTTT
j_gene: TRBJ2-7; d_gene: -; v_gene: TRBV7-9; len: 15; abundance: few; CDR3aa: CASSFGINQGYEQYF; CDR3nt: TGTGCCAGCAGCTTTGGGATCAACCAGGGCTACGAGCAGTACTTC
j_gene: TRBJ2-7; d_gene: -; v_gene: TRBV7-2; len: 15; abundance: -; CDR3aa: CASSLGVSGVDEQYF; CDR3nt: TGTGCCAGCAGCTTGGGGGTTTCGGGGGTCGACGAGCAGTACTTC
j_gene: TRBJ2-7; d_gene: TRBD2; v_gene: TRBV6-5; len: 15; abundance: -; CDR3aa: CASSYSRGVWSEQYF; CDR3nt: TGTGCCAGCAGTTACTCCCGGGGGGTTTGGTCCGAGCAGTACTTC
j_gene: TRBJ2-7; d_gene: TRBD2; v_gene: TRBV4-3; len: 16; abundance: few; CDR3aa: CASSQEWLAGYYEQYF; CDR3nt: TGCGCCAGCAGCCAAGAGTGGCTAGCGGGGTACTACGAGCAGTACTTC